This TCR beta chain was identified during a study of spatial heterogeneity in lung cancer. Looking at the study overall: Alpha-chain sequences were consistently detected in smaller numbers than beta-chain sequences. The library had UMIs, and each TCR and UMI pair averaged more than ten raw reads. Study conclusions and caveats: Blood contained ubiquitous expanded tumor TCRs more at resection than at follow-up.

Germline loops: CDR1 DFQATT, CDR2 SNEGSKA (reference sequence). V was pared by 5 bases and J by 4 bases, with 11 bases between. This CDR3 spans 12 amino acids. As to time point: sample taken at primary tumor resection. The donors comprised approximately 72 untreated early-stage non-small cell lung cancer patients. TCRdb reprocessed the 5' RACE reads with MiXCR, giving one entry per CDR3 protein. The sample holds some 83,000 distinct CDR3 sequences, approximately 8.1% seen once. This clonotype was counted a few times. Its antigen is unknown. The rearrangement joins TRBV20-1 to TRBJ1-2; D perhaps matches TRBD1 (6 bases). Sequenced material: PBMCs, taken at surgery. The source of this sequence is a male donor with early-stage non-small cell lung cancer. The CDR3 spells CSASQGTYGYTF. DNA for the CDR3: TGCAGTGCTTCACAGGGCACCTATGGCTACACCTTC.